Sequencing of this TCR beta chain was carried out in a study of cytomegalovirus exposure and HLA in healthy donors. Germline V gene lookup returns CDR1 MDHEN and CDR2 SYDVKM. V was pared by 1 base and J by 9 bases, with 19 bases of the junction left unmatched. CDR3 length: 20 residues. Notes on this clone: Its specificity is not known.

Findings and caveats of the study: According to an earlier analysis, most TCR beta V segments yielded productive rearrangements about 90% or about 30% of the time.

PCR was performed using 60 Vbeta and 13 Jbeta primers. TCRdb's copy holds only in-frame clones and misses some; the assay was immunoSEQ multiplex PCR. The data contain 150,000 or so clones, roughly three quarters of them seen just once; the ten biggest clones take up about 3.1%. This TCR was recovered from a male donor in good health and CMV-seronegative. Sequencing was performed on PBMCs. The V and J genes are TRBV28 and TRBJ1-6; TRBD1 matches at 9 bases. The CDR3 sequence: CASSLYVVTTHRGQGSPLHF. The CDR3 region has the DNA TGTGCCAGCAGTTTATACGTGGTGACGACCCACAGGGGGCAAGGTTCACCCCTCCACTTT. The full variable domain, in which reference TRBV28 and TRBJ1-6 provide the parts outside the CDR3, is DVKVTQSSRYLVKRTGEKVFLECVQDMDHENMFWYRQDPGLGLRLIYFSYDVKMKEKGDIPEGYSVSREKKERFSLILESASTNQTSMYLCASSLYVVTTHRGQGSPLHFGNGTRLTVT.